A selection of T cell receptor beta chains follows, all from one sample in a study of identical twins. TCRdb called the 5' RACE reads again in MiXCR, with one record for every CDR3 protein. The sample includes some 500,000 distinct CDR3 sequences, roughly 9.5% seen only once; the top ten take around 3.2%. This same sample was also taken into another study, of yellow fever vaccine responses in identical twins.

Material: PBMCs. Receptors were obtained from a woman between 18 and 29 years old in good health. Both conserved end residues are trimmed from each CDR3. The D gene is left open where the match is weak. For some rows the clone size is stated as once, few or many, or as a class when expanded; others skip it.

V gene	D gene	J gene	clone size	CDR3 protein
TRBV6-1	TRBD1	TRBJ1-2	-	ASSRQGTYYGYT
TRBV10-3	TRBD2	TRBJ2-2	many	ASSTGTSFPGELF
TRBV6-5	TRBD2	TRBJ2-7	-	ASSYSISGGSYEQY
TRBV5-1	-	TRBJ2-7	many	ASSPGGATKIREQY
TRBV5-6	TRBD2	TRBJ2-1	-	ASSFAGLGNEQF
TRBV29-1	TRBD1	TRBJ2-7	many	SAGQGIYEQY
TRBV15	-	TRBJ2-1	-	ATSRDIGAYGNEHF
TRBV6-1	-	TRBJ2-1	-	ASTRSGGWGNEQF
TRBV20-1	TRBD2	TRBJ2-1	-	SARDLAGAWNEQF
TRBV7-9	-	TRBJ2-1	-	ARDGGMSNEQF
TRBV29-1	-	TRBJ2-1	few	SVEGTTSYNEQF
TRBV28	TRBD1	TRBJ2-1	few	ASSRSGTGSYNEQF
TRBV6-1	TRBD2	TRBJ2-7	-	ASRPGTSGREQY
TRBV7-3	-	TRBJ2-7	-	ASSLIPTADEQY
TRBV12-3/TRBV12-4	TRBD2	TRBJ2-3	-	ASSFGTSGAPDTQY
TRBV20-1	-	TRBJ1-1	many	SAGGYPKAF
TRBV6-5	-	TRBJ1-2	many	ASSYGRGSYGYT
TRBV30	-	TRBJ1-4	-	AWSDRFSTNEKLF
TRBV5-1	TRBD2	TRBJ2-5	few	ASSAGLAGAHQETQY
TRBV7-9	-	TRBJ2-3	-	ASSSGQTSTDTQY
TRBV5-6	-	TRBJ1-5	-	ASSLGEDGGGNQPQH
TRBV20-1	-	TRBJ2-5	-	SARQTSTQAETQY
TRBV24-1	-	TRBJ2-2	many	ATSDQEELTGELF
TRBV5-1	-	TRBJ2-3	many	ASSLEGIRTDTQY
TRBV15	TRBD1	TRBJ2-3	many	ATSRTGGVTDTQY
TRBV14	TRBD1	TRBJ2-2	few	ASSQTGGRTGELF
TRBV6-5	TRBD1	TRBJ1-1	few	ASSSPSGTGDEAF
TRBV28	TRBD2	TRBJ2-7	-	ASSLPATGAGGYEQY
TRBV25-1	TRBD2	TRBJ2-2	few	ASSGGLAGNTGELF
TRBV4-2	-	TRBJ2-3	many	ASSPRGSGGDTQY
TRBV4-2	-	TRBJ2-6	-	ASSQETDSGANVLT
TRBV5-1	TRBD1	TRBJ2-1	-	ASSLGGTVSEQF
TRBV7-9	-	TRBJ2-7	-	ASSLGIRENEQY
TRBV7-9	-	TRBJ2-6	-	ASSASSGAGANVLT
TRBV7-8	TRBD2	TRBJ2-5	many	ASSTRGEETQY
TRBV15	-	TRBJ2-7	many	ATSSTLATYEQY
TRBV5-5	TRBD2	TRBJ2-1	-	ASTNGAGVPYFNEQF
TRBV6-1	-	TRBJ2-1	-	ASSLGRLLGEQF